This T cell receptor beta chain was captured in a study of radiotherapy plus CTLA-4 blockade in lung cancer listed by TCRdb under 2018. At the level of the whole study: Objective responses were observed in 15% to 20% of enrolled patients, and disease control was achieved in roughly 29%. Findings and caveats that apply to the study as a whole: After treatment with radiotherapy and ipilimumab, TCR clones that came from tumors expanded in the peripheral blood. Increased serum interferon-beta after radiation, together with early dynamic changes in blood T cell clones, were reported to be the strongest predictors of response.

The method behind the library was the immunoSEQ multiplex PCR assay. Sourced from immuneACCESS, this table was stored by TCRdb with only in-frame sequences that have V and J called. A share of the clones is absent; for the studies checked, an unresolved V gene accounts for under half, and the remainder has no known explanation. The sample table holds about 43,000 clones, of which roughly 67% were seen once. Of the sample, 20% to 25% is held by the ten largest clones. In this study, focal radiation therapy paired with CTLA-4 blockade (ipilimumab) was tested in patients who had chemo-refractory metastatic non-small-cell lung cancer. This clone appeared a few times. Its target antigen remains unknown. Base quality data are lacking; no much larger clone is found one base away. This TCR came from a human donor with non-small cell lung cancer who had a partial response to radiotherapy plus ipilimumab. The source was peripheral blood, collected from a patient treated with radiotherapy plus ipilimumab.

The DNA reads TGTGCTAGTGCCGAACACGTGAACACTGAAGCTTTCTTT. Translated, this gives CASAEHVNTEAFF. The V and J segments used are TRBV12-5 and TRBJ1-1; the D gene assignment is ambiguous. V is pared back by 7 bases and J by 0 bases, with 9 bases lying between the germline termini. Reading from cysteine to phenylalanine, the CDR3 counts 13 amino acids. The only DNA kept is the CDR3, 39 bases in frame from the first base. Taken from the germline V gene, the CDR1 and CDR2 loops are LGHNT and FRNRAP.